This T cell receptor (beta chain) was recovered during a study of T cells in Graves' hyperthyroidism and ophthalmopathy. At the level of the study: Peripheral blood sampling occurred at initial diagnosis, before any treatment.

Template material for amplifying TCR beta CDR3 regions consisted of RNA transcripts. The HTBI primer set drove a first-round RT-PCR of the TCR CDR3. One entry per CDR3 protein, called by TCRdb with MiXCR from the multiplex PCR reads. In the table there are roughly 170,000 distinct CDR3 sequences, approximately 15% of which are singletons. Hyperthyroidism of Graves' type that showed no ophthalmopathy progression within 18 months was stable. The diagnoses drew upon clinical symptoms, serum thyroxine and TRAb, thyroid ultrasound and orbital computed tomography. V was trimmed by 4 bases and J by 1 base, leaving 7 bases between them. The CDR3 contains 13 residues. Germline lookup yields CDR1 LNHDA and CDR2 SQIVND (reference sequence). This clonotype was seen a few times.

The V call is TRBV19, the J call TRBJ1-1; TRBD1 is a possible D gene (5 bases). This receptor was identified in a woman aged 45 to 65 with Graves' hyperthyroidism. The sequenced material came from blood. The CDR3 loop reads CASSTTGNTEAFF. The CDR3 region has the DNA TGTGCCAGTAGTACTACAGGGAACACTGAAGCTTTCTTT.